Listed below are T cell receptor beta chains from one sample, sequenced in a study of CD8 T cells in ankylosing spondylitis. From the 5' RACE reads, TCRdb called clonotypes with MiXCR, one entry per CDR3 protein. The data contain approximately 520,000 distinct CDR3 sequences, approximately 5% of them singletons. Material for sequencing was blood, either unsorted or a sorted T cell fraction (not recorded which). The receptors here all came from a male donor with ankylosing spondylitis. Both conserved end residues are part of each CDR3. A D gene is named only where the DNA matches it firmly. Size is stated for part of the rows, as once, few or many counts, or as a class when the clone is expanded.

clone size | D gene | J gene | V gene | CDR3 length | CDR3 DNA | CDR3 protein
many | - | TRBJ2-1 | TRBV5-5 | 16 | TGTGCCAGCAGCTTTATCTGGAAAGGGTCCTACAATGAGCAGTTCTTC | CASSFIWKGSYNEQFF
many | - | TRBJ2-1 | TRBV10-3 | 16 | TGTGCCATCAGTGAGATGCGGGGAAGCTCCTACAATGAGCAGTTCTTC | CAISEMRGSSYNEQFF
many | - | TRBJ2-7 | TRBV9 | 15 | TGTGCCAGCAGCCCTACACAAAGGGCGACCTACGAGCAGTACTTC | CASSPTQRATYEQYF
few | - | TRBJ1-4 | TRBV15 | 15 | TGTGCCACCAGCAGAGTTAAGGGGCCAAGTGAAAAACTGTTTTTT | CATSRVKGPSEKLFF
few | - | TRBJ2-4 | TRBV5-6 | 15 | TGTGCCAGCAGCTTGATAGGGGGGTTTAGTAGCATTCAGTACTTC | CASSLIGGFSSIQYF
many | - | TRBJ1-1 | TRBV2 | 13 | TGTGCCAGCAGTGCGGAGGGAATGGCTGAAGCTTTCTTT | CASSAEGMAEAFF
many | TRBD2 | TRBJ2-7 | TRBV27 | 16 | TGTGCCAGCAGTTTAAGGACTAGCGGATTCTTATACGAGCAGTACTTC | CASSLRTSGFLYEQYF
many | - | TRBJ2-2 | TRBV5-1 | 15 | TGCGCCAGCAGCTTGTTGTGGGGCCGAACCGGGGAGCTGTTTTTT | CASSLLWGRTGELFF
- | - | TRBJ2-4 | TRBV7-3 | 15 | TGTGCCAGCAGCTTAACGCGGGAAGGCAAAAACATTCAGTACTTC | CASSLTREGKNIQYF
many | - | TRBJ1-2 | TRBV28 | 13 | TGTGCCAGCAGCACTGAACTTAACTATGGCTACACCTTC | CASSTELNYGYTF
many | - | TRBJ2-1 | TRBV20-1 | 14 | TGCAGTGCTAGGCGGGGAAACGGGTACAATGAGCAGTTCTTC | CSARRGNGYNEQFF
many | - | TRBJ2-2 | TRBV2 | 13 | TGTGCCAGCAGGGGGATGAACACCGGGGAGCTGTTTTTT | CASRGMNTGELFF
many | TRBD2 | TRBJ2-2 | TRBV11-1 | 18 | TGTGCCACCGAACCGGGACTAGCGGGACCAAGGAACACCGGGGAGCTGTTTTTT | CATEPGLAGPRNTGELFF
many | - | TRBJ2-5 | TRBV27 | 13 | TGTGCCAGCAGATATCATACCGAAGAGACCCAGTACTTC | CASRYHTEETQYF
few | - | TRBJ2-3 | TRBV20-1 | 15 | TGCAGTGCTAGAAAACCGGGACTCGACACAGATACGCAGTATTTT | CSARKPGLDTDTQYF
many | - | TRBJ2-5 | TRBV6-2/TRBV6-3 | 13 | TGTGCCAGCACCAGACAGTCCCAAGAGACCCAGTACTTC | CASTRQSQETQYF
- | - | TRBJ1-6 | TRBV20-1 | 11 | TGCAGTGCTAGAGATGGGGGGTCCCTCCACTTT | CSARDGGSLHF
- | - | TRBJ1-1 | TRBV2 | 14 | TGTGCCAGCAGACGCAGGGGCGAGGGCACTGAAGCTTTCTTT | CASRRRGEGTEAFF
few | TRBD2 | TRBJ2-5 | TRBV7-7 | 17 | TGTGCTAGCAGCTTACGGACTAGCGGGAGTGCGTCGGAGACCCAGTACTTC | CASSLRTSGSASETQYF
- | - | TRBJ1-1 | TRBV7-5 | 12 | TGTATACTCTTGGGGGGGAACACTGAAGCTTTCTTT | CILLGGNTEAFF
- | TRBD1 | TRBJ2-6 | TRBV5-1 | 17 | TGCGCCAGCAGCTCCTCCGGGACAGGGACCGGGGCCAACGTCCTGACTTTC | CASSSSGTGTGANVLTF
few | TRBD1 | TRBJ2-1 | TRBV7-2 | 16 | TGTGCCAGCAGCTTGGCCGGGACAGGGAAACGGAATGAGCAGTTCTTC | CASSLAGTGKRNEQFF
many | - | TRBJ2-3 | TRBV5-1 | 12 | TGCGCCAGCAGCTTGGCCATAGATACGCAGTATTTT | CASSLAIDTQYF
many | - | TRBJ2-3 | TRBV24-1 | 15 | TGTGCCACCAGTGATCCGCGACAGGCAACAGATACGCAGTATTTT | CATSDPRQATDTQYF
- | - | TRBJ2-5 | TRBV5-1 | 16 | TGCGCCAGCAGCTGGACCCCCGGACCGAAGCGGGAGACCCAGTACTTC | CASSWTPGPKRETQYF
many | TRBD2 | TRBJ2-5 | TRBV4-3 | 18 | TGCGCCAGCAGCCAAGAAGGAGCGGCCCTAGCGGTCCAAGAGACCCAGTACTTC | CASSQEGAALAVQETQYF
many | - | TRBJ1-5 | TRBV7-2 | 14 | TGTGCCAGCAGCTTAGCGGTCAGCAATCAGCCCCAGCATTTT | CASSLAVSNQPQHF
many | - | TRBJ2-1 | TRBV7-2 | 14 | TGTGCCAGCAGCTTGGGGGGAAGGATGGGTGAGCAGTTCTTC | CASSLGGRMGEQFF
many | TRBD2 | TRBJ2-5 | TRBV7-2 | 16 | TGTGCCAGCAGCTTAGTAACTAGCGGATCCTATTGGACCCAGTACTTC | CASSLVTSGSYWTQYF
many | - | TRBJ1-4 | TRBV4-1 | 16 | TGCGCCAGCAGCCAATTTCCCCGGGACTTTAATGAAAAACTGTTTTTT | CASSQFPRDFNEKLFF
many | - | TRBJ2-5 | TRBV7-2 | 14 | TGTGCCAGCAGCTTATGGGCTGATCGAGAGACCCAGTACTTC | CASSLWADRETQYF
many | - | TRBJ2-1 | TRBV20-1 | 12 | TGCAGTGCTGCTGGGGCTGTCAATGAGCAGTTCTTC | CSAAGAVNEQFF
many | TRBD2 | TRBJ2-5 | TRBV10-3 | 18 | TGTGCCATCAGTGTGGGGACTAGCGGGGACTTGTACCAAGAGACCCAGTACTTC | CAISVGTSGDLYQETQYF
- | TRBD2 | TRBJ2-5 | TRBV28 | 16 | TGTGCCAGCAGTTTATGGGGTAGCGGGAGCAGAGAGACCCAGTACTTC | CASSLWGSGSRETQYF
many | TRBD1 | TRBJ2-5 | TRBV29-1 | 12 | TGCAGCGTGATTGACAGGGTCAAGACCCAGTACTTC | CSVIDRVKTQYF
many | - | TRBJ2-5 | TRBV12-3/TRBV12-4 | 15 | TGTGCCAGCAGTTTCGGGGCCTCGGGGGAAGTGACCCAGTACTTC | CASSFGASGEVTQYF
many | TRBD1 | TRBJ1-2 | TRBV10-3 | 16 | TGTGCCATACTCGGACAGGCGGTGGATCGAGCCTATGGCTACACCTTC | CAILGQAVDRAYGYTF
many | TRBD2 | TRBJ2-1 | TRBV20-1 | 16 | TGCAGTGCAAGGCGTCCTAGCGGAAGCTCCTACAATGAGCAGTTCTTC | CSARRPSGSSYNEQFF
many | - | TRBJ2-7 | TRBV29-1 | 13 | TGCAGCGCCAGGGCTCTGAGCTCCTACGAGCAGTACTTC | CSARALSSYEQYF
many | TRBD1 | TRBJ2-1 | TRBV11-2 | 18 | TGTGCCAGCAGCTCACCAAGGGGGACAGGGTGGTCCTACAATGAGCAGTTCTTC | CASSSPRGTGWSYNEQFF
many | - | TRBJ2-1 | TRBV4-3 | 15 | TGCGCCAGCAGCCACCCTAGTGGGGTATACAATGAGCAGTTCTTC | CASSHPSGVYNEQFF